The 14 T cell receptor beta chains listed next were all sequenced from one sample in a study of blood T cell repertoires in COVID-19. The table came from immunoSEQ multiplex PCR; TCRdb's copy has only in-frame clones and leaves some out. The data show tens of thousands of clones, about four fifths seen once. Material: peripheral blood. These receptors were taken from a man aged 50 to 60 with active or convalescent COVID-19.

J is TRBJ2-3 and V is TRBV28, with D perhaps matching TRBD1 (7 bases). CDR3 length equals 16 residues. V lost 5 bases and J 5 bases, leaving 20 bases between the germline ends. CDR1 and CDR2 (germline): MDHEN, SYDVKM. CDR3 in DNA: TGTGCCAGCAGTACATCACAGGGGACTCACGGAGATACGCAGTATTTT. Amino acid sequence: CASSTSQGTHGDTQYF.

V and J are TRBV2 and TRBJ2-3; 10 nucleotides agree with TRBD2. Germline trimming cut 6 bases from V and 7 bases from J; bases unmatched to any gene: 7. Per germline, CDR1 SNHLY and CDR2 FYNNEI. The CDR3 runs 14 residues. The DNA for the CDR3 is TGTGCCAGCAGGAAGCGGGGGGGCAGAAATACGCAGTATTTT. Translation gives CASRKRGGRNTQYF.

The chain combines TRBV24-1 with TRBJ2-1, with 9 bases aligning to TRBD2. Germline CDR1 is KGHDR and CDR2 is SFDVKD. Unmatched junction bases numbered 8, after V lost 4 bases and J lost 5 bases. This CDR3 is built from 16 residues. The CDR3: CATSDPGLAFDNEQFF. The CDR3 DNA reads TGTGCCACCAGTGACCCGGGACTAGCATTCGACAATGAGCAGTTCTTC.

The J gene is TRBJ2-7, the V gene TRBV27; tentative D call: TRBD1 (7 bases). The CDR3 sequence is 16 residues long. CDR1 MNHEY and CDR2 SMNVEV come from the germline V gene (reference sequence). The germline V and J ends were trimmed by 5 bases and 4 bases, with 21 bases remaining between them. CDR3: CASSGGPGGFRYEQYF. The CDR3 DNA reads TGTGCCAGCAGTGGAGGGCCAGGGGGTTTTAGGTACGAGCAGTACTTC.

This sequence joins TRBV20-1 and TRBJ1-1; D perhaps matches TRBD1 (6 bases). Germline V gene data show CDR1 as DFQATT and CDR2 as SNEGSKA (reference sequence). The CDR3 extends over 11 amino acids. As DNA, the CDR3 is TGCAGCGTTACAGGGTACGTAGAAGCTTTCTTT. Translated, it gives CSVTGYVEAFF.

The genes are TRBV10-3 and TRBJ2-7, with D tentatively TRBD2 (6 bases). The CDR3 loop spans 14 amino acids. With 8 bases removed from V and 5 bases from J, the gap between germline ends came to 19 bases. Germline V gene lookup returns CDR1 ENHRY and CDR2 SYGVKD. CDR3 in DNA: TGTGCCATCGGATACGGAGGGGCGCAGGACGAGCAGTACTTC. Translated: CAIGYGGAQDEQYF.

The DNA for the CDR3 is TGTGCCAGCAGTGAAGTGAGGGCAGCGCGTTCACCCCTCCACTTT. This sequence encodes CASSEVRAARSPLHF. V is TRBV6-1 and J is TRBJ1-6; D gene unclear. The CDR3 runs to 15 residues. CDR1 MNHNS and CDR2 SASEGT come from the germline V gene. V dropped 1 base and J dropped 9 bases, with 13 bases sitting between them.

The V gene is TRBV5-1, the J gene TRBJ2-7; 12 positions match TRBD1. CDR3 length: 17 amino acids. The ends lost 4 bases at V and 3 bases at J; junction bases unmatched: 11. Germline V gene lookup returns CDR1 SGHRS and CDR2 YFSETQ. CDR3 sequence (DNA): TGCGCCAGCAGCCAGGGACAGGGGGCGTCCAAACGCTACGAGCAGTACTTC. It codes for CASSQGQGASKRYEQYF.

This chain connects TRBV27 to TRBJ1-5; D ambiguous. Trimming cost V 8 bases and J 4 bases, with 12 bases left between them. Germline V gene lookup returns CDR1 MNHEY and CDR2 SMNVEV (reference sequence). The CDR3 is made up of 13 amino acids. The CDR3 region is CASAYSENQPQHF. The CDR3 nucleotides read TGTGCCAGCGCCTACAGTGAAAATCAGCCCCAGCATTTT.

The gene calls are TRBV5-1 and TRBJ2-6; D is perhaps TRBD1 (6 bases). Trimming stripped 0 bases from V and 7 bases from J, with 14 bases between. There are 16 residues in the CDR3. Per the germline V gene, CDR1 is SGHRS and CDR2 is YFSETQ. The CDR3: CASSLASGTTANVLTF. CDR3 DNA sequence: TGCGCCAGCAGCTTGGCCTCCGGGACAACAGCCAACGTCCTGACTTTC.

The rearrangement joins TRBV7-2 to TRBJ2-1; D unresolved. CDR1 and CDR2 (germline): SGHTA, FQGNSA. Deletions cut 3 bases from V and 8 bases from J, with 8 bases between. The length of the CDR3 is 12 residues. This CDR3 is CASSLRGDEQFF. In DNA, the CDR3 is TGTGCCAGCAGCTTGCGAGGCGATGAGCAGTTCTTC.

This chain links TRBV12-5 with TRBJ2-3; 10 bases fit TRBD1. From germline, CDR1 is LGHNT and CDR2 FRNRAP. Germline trimming cut 5 bases from V and 2 bases from J; bases unmatched to any gene: 7. CDR3 length equals 16 residues. The DNA of the CDR3 is TGTGCTAGTGGTGGGGGGACAGGGGCTGACACAGATACGCAGTATTTT. Its protein is CASGGGTGADTDTQYF.

This clone was recorded only once. The same CDR3 can be traced to other DNA sequences in this sample. The chain joins TRBV3-1 (or the pseudogene TRBV3-2) to TRBJ1-1; weak D call: TRBD1 (5 bases). The CDR3 consists of 13 residues. Between the trimmed V and J ends, which lost 6 bases and 3 bases, there was a span of 11 bases. CDR1 is LGHDT and CDR2 is YNNKEL in the germline V gene (reference sequence). This CDR3 reads CASSRGGDTEAFF. As DNA, the CDR3 is TGTGCCAGCAGTCGGGGGGGGGACACTGAAGCTTTCTTT.

V usage is TRBV10-3 and J usage is TRBJ1-6; 7 bases are a match to TRBD1. The CDR3 is made up of 16 amino acids. V lost 5 bases and J lost 1; bases outside the gene matches: 5. Germline V CDR1 and CDR2: ENHRY, SYGVKD. CDR3 nucleotides: TGTGCCATCAGTACAGGGGTAAGTTCCTATAATTCACCCCTCCACTTT. This encodes CAISTGVSSYNSPLHF.